This T cell receptor (beta chain) was found in a study of blood T cell repertoires in COVID-19. Authors' data handling: The authors estimated nucleated cell counts from reference gene primer amplification. The repertoire was sequenced with immunoSEQ multiplex PCR; TCRdb's copy has only in-frame clones and lacks some. The V and J calls and clone size were taken over from that table, and D and trimming were inferred from the DNA. This sample has some 250,000 clones, with approximately 83% found just once. Per germline, CDR1 MNHEY and CDR2 SVGAGI. There are 15 residues in the CDR3. The junction had 7 bases not matched to a gene; V was cut back by 5 bases and J by 1 base.

Sequencing was carried out using peripheral blood. The chain is built from TRBV6-5 and TRBJ2-7; the match to TRBD2 covers 8 bases. The sequence was collected from a woman aged 25 to 45 who had recovered from COVID-19. The CDR3 bases are TGTGCCAGCAGTCGCGCTGCGGGGGGTTCCTACGAGCAGTACTTC. Its protein is CASSRAAGGSYEQYF.